This T cell receptor (beta chain) was recorded in a study of T-cell reconstitution after alpha-beta-depleted transplantation in children. The library targeted TCRbeta and was prepared with unique molecular identifiers. TCRdb re-called the PCR reads through MiXCR, storing one row per CDR3 protein. The sample contains around 410,000 distinct CDR3 sequences, under 13% of which appear only once. J lost 8 bases, V lost 3 bases, and 3 bases had no gene match. The CDR3 contains 12 residues. Germline V gene sequence: CDR1 DFQATT, CDR2 SNEGSKA (reference sequence). This clonotype came up a few times. This sequence joins TRBV20-1 and TRBJ2-1, with 8 bases fitting TRBD2. Sequencing was performed on PBMCs from the stem cell graft donor, taken from the stem cell graft. This TCR derives from a human donor who donated a stem cell graft to a child with acute myeloid leukemia. Written as DNA, the CDR3 is TGCAGTGCTAGCCGGGGGGGCCATGAGCAGTTCTTC. It translates to CSASRGGHEQFF.